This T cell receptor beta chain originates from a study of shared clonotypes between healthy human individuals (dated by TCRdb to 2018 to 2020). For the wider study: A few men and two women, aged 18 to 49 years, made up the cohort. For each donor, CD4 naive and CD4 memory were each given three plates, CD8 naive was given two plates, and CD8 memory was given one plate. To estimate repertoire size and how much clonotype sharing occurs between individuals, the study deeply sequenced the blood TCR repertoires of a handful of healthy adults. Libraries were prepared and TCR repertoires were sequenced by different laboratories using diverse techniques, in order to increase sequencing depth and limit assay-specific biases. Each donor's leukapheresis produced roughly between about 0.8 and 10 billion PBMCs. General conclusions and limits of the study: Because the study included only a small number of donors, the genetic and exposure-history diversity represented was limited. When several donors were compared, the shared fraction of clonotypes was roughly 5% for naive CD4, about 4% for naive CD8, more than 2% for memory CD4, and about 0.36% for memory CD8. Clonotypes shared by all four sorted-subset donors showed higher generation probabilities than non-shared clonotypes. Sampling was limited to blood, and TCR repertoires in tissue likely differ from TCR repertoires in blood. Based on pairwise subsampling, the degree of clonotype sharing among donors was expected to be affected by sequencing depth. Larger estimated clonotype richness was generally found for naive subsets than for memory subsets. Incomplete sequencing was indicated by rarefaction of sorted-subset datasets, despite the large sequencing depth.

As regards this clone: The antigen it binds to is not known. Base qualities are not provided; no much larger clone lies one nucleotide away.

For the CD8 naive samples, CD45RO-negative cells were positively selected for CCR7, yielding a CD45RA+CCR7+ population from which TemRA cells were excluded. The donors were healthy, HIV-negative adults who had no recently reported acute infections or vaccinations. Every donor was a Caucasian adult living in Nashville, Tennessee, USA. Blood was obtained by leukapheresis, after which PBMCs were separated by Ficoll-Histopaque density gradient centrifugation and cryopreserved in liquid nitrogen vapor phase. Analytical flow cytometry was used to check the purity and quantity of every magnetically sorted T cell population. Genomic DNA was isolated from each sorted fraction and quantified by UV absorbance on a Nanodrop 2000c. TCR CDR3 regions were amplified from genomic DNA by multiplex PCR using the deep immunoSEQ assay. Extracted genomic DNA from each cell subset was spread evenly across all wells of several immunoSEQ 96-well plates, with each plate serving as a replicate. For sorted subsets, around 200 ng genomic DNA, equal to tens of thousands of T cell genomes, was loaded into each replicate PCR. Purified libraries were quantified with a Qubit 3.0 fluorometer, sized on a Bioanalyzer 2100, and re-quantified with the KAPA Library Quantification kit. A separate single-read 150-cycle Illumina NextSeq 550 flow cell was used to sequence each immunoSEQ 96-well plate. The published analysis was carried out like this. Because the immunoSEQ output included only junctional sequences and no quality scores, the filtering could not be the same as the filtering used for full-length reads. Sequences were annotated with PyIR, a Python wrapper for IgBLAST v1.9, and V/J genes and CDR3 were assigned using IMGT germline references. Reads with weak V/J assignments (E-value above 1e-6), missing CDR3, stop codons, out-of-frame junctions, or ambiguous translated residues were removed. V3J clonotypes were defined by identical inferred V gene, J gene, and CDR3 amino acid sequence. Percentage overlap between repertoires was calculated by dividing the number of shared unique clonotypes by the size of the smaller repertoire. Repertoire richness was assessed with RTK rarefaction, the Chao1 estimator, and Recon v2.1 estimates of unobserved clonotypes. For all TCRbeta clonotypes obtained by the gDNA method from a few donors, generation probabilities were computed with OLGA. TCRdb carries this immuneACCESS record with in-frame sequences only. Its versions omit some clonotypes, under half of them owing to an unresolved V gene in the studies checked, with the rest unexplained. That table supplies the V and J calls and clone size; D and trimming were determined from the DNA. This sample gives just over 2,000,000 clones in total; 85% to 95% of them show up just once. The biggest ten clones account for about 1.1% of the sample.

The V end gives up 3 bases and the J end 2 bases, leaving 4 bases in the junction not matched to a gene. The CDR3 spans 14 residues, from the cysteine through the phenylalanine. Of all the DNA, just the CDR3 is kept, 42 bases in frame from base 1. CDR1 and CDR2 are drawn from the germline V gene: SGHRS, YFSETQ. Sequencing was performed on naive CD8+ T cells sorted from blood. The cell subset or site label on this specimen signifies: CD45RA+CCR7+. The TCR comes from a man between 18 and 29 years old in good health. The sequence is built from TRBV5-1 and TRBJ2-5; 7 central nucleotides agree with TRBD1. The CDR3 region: CASSSTGPQETQYF. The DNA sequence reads TGCGCCAGCAGCTCGACAGGGCCTCAAGAGACCCAGTACTTC.